This T cell receptor beta chain was obtained from a study of blood T cell repertoires in COVID-19. Overall study: Some COVID-19 samples were acute and others convalescent; all came from the United States, Italy and Spain. T cells, B-cell-depleted T cells, or PBMCs supplied cDNA or gDNA.

Original processing methods: Cell counts per sample came from amplifying reference gene primers. The assay was immunoSEQ multiplex PCR, and TCRdb's table has in-frame clones only and misses some. V and J calls plus clone size are reproduced from that table; the DNA served to infer D and trimming. This table holds tens of thousands of clones, around four fifths found once. V was clipped by 2 bases and J by 0 bases; unmatched bases: 13. CDR3 length: 19 residues. CDR1 and CDR2 from the germline V gene are SGHTA and FQGNSA. This clonotype was obtained from a human donor in a cohort sampled during active COVID-19. The chain is built from TRBV7-2 and TRBJ2-3, with 8 bases lining up with TRBD2. The sample consisted of peripheral blood. As DNA, the CDR3 is TGTGCCAGCAGCTTAACCGCAACGGGGGGGGTAGAAAGCACAGATACGCAGTATTTT. Encoded protein: CASSLTATGGVESTDTQYF.